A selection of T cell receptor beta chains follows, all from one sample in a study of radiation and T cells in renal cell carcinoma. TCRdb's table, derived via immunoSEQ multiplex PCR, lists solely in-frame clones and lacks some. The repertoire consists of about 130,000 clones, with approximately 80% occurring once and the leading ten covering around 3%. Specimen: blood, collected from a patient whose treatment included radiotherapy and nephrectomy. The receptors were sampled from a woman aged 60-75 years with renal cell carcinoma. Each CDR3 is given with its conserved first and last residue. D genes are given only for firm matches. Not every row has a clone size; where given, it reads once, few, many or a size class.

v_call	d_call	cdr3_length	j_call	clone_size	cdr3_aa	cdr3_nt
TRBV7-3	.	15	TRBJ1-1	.	CASSLKGGQNTEAFF	TGTGCCAGCAGCTTAAAAGGGGGACAGAACACTGAAGCTTTCTTT
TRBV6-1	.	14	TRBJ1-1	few	CASSESYGNTEAFF	TGTGCCAGCAGTGAGTCTTACGGGAACACTGAAGCTTTCTTT
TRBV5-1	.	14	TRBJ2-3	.	CASSLSGVRDTQYF	TGCGCCAGCAGCTTGTCGGGAGTACGAGATACGCAGTATTTT
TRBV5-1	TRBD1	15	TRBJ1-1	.	CASSPTTGGEGEAFF	TGCGCCAGCAGCCCCACCACAGGGGGCGAGGGTGAAGCTTTCTTT
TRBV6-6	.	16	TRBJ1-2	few	CASSYPPRAGNYGYTF	TGTGCCAGCAGTTACCCCCCGAGGGCAGGGAACTATGGCTACACCTTC
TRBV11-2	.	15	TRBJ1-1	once	CASSFQSPRGNEAFF	TGTGCCAGCAGCTTTCAGAGTCCCCGGGGCAATGAAGCTTTCTTT
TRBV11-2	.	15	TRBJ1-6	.	CASTRGTGQNSPLHF	TGTGCCAGCACTCGAGGCACAGGGCAGAATTCACCCCTCCACTTT
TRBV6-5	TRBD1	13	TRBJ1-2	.	CASSDRGRYGYTF	TGTGCCAGCAGTGACAGGGGGCGTTATGGCTACACCTTC
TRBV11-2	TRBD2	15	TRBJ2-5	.	CASSIINREGETQYF	TGTGCCAGCAGCATAATAAACCGGGAGGGGGAGACCCAGTACTTC
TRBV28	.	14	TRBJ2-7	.	CASRGTGSPYEQYF	TGTGCCAGCAGGGGGACCGGAAGCCCCTACGAGCAGTACTTC
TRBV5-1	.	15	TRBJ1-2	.	CASSLEPGRNYGYTF	TGCGCCAGCAGCTTGGAGCCGGGGAGGAACTATGGCTACACCTTC
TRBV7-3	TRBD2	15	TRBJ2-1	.	CASSPTSATYNEQFF	TGTGCCAGCAGCCCCACTAGCGCGACCTACAATGAGCAGTTCTTC
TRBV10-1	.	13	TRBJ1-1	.	CASSSSGEPEAFF	.
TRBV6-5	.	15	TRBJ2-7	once	CASSYSMDPSYEQYF	TGTGCCAGCAGTTACTCGATGGACCCCTCCTACGAGCAGTACTTC
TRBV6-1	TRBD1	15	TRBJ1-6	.	CASTVRTGHNSPLHF	TGTGCCAGCACCGTTCGGACAGGGCACAATTCACCCCTCCACTTT
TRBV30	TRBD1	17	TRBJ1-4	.	CAVWDRRTQILNEKLFF	TGTGCCGTTTGGGACAGAAGAACACAGATCCTTAATGAAAAACTGTTTTTT
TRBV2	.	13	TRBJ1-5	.	CASSADSTQPQHF	TGTGCCAGCAGTGCTGACAGCACTCAGCCCCAGCATTTT
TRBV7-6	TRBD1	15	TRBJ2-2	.	CATGQGAWSTGELFF	TGTGCCACGGGGCAGGGGGCATGGAGCACCGGGGAGCTGTTTTTT
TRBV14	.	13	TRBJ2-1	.	CASSQGPAAEQFF	TGTGCCAGCAGCCAAGGCCCCGCGGCTGAGCAGTTCTTC
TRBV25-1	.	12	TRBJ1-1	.	CASSASGTEAFF	TGTGCCAGCAGTGCATCGGGGACTGAAGCTTTCTTT
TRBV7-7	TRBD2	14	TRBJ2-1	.	CASSTGLADNEQFF	TGTGCTAGCAGCACGGGACTAGCGGACAATGAGCAGTTCTTC
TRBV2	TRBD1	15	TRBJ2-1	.	CASSARQGNYNEQFF	TGTGCCAGCAGCGCCAGACAGGGAAACTACAATGAGCAGTTCTTC
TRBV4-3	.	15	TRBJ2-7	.	CASSHRGEGPYEQYF	TGCGCCAGCAGCCACCGGGGAGAGGGTCCCTACGAGCAGTACTTC
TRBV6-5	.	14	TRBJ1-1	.	CASSGQMGSPEAFF	TGTGCCAGCAGTGGCCAGATGGGGTCGCCCGAAGCTTTCTTT
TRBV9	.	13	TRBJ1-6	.	CASGAVINSPLHF	TGTGCCAGCGGCGCAGTGATAAATTCACCCCTCCACTTT
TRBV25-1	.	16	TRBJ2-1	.	CASLDPLAATYNEQFF	TGTGCCAGCTTGGACCCCTTGGCGGCGACCTACAATGAACAGTTCTTC
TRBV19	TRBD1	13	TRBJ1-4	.	CASSGQGYEKLFF	TGTGCCAGTAGCGGACAGGGTTATGAAAAACTGTTTTTT
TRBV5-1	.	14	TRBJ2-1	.	CASSGTYGGDEQFF	TGCGCCAGCAGCGGAACGTATGGAGGGGATGAGCAGTTCTTC
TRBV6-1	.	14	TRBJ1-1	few	CASRSTPRNTEAFF	TGTGCCAGCAGGTCGACACCCAGGAACACTGAAGCTTTCTTT
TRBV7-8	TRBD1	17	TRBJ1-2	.	CASSIVTTGGVNYGYTF	TGTGCCAGCAGCATAGTGACAACAGGGGGCGTTAACTATGGCTACACCTTC
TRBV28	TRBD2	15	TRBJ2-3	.	CASSLRSGRGDTQYF	TGTGCCAGCAGTTTACGGAGCGGGAGGGGAGATACGCAGTATTTT
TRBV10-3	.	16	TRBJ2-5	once	CAITEGITGSRETQYF	TGTGCCATCACTGAGGGAATAACAGGGTCTAGGGAGACCCAGTACTTC
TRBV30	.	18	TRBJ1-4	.	CAWSVGRTLPATNEKLFF	TGTGCCTGGAGTGTGGGCAGGACCCTACCGGCAACTAATGAAAAACTGTTTTTT
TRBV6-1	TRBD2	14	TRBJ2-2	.	CATGGRADTGELFF	TGTGCCACGGGCGGGAGGGCCGACACCGGGGAGCTGTTTTTT
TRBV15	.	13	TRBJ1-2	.	CATSQGANYGYTF	TGTGCCACCAGCCAAGGAGCGAACTATGGCTACACCTTC
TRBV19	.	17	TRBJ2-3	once	CASSIGASRPYTDTQYF	TGTGCCAGTAGTATCGGGGCTAGCAGGCCTTACACAGATACGCAGTATTTT
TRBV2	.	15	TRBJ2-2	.	CASSEDRVYTGELFF	TGTGCCAGCAGTGAAGACAGGGTGTACACCGGGGAGCTGTTTTTT
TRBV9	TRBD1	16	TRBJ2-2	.	CASSVGGGFNTGELFF	TGTGCCAGCAGCGTAGGAGGGGGCTTCAACACCGGGGAGCTGTTTTTT
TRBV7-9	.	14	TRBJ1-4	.	CASSLLTAAEKLFF	TGTGCCAGCAGCTTACTGACGGCCGCGGAAAAACTGTTTTTT